These 21 T cell receptor beta chains came from one sample sequenced in a study of T cell repertoires in cytomegalovirus infection. TCRdb recomputed calls from the reads with MiXCR, one row per CDR3 protein. The sample shows 150,000 to 200,000 distinct CDR3 sequences, under 25% of them seen only once. Sequenced sample: PBMCs. The receptors originated from a human donor in good health (CMV status not recorded). Some clones in this sample may be carry-over from other donors' samples.

A single count supports this clonotype. The chain employs TRBV29-1 and TRBJ1-2; D ambiguous. The CDR3 consists of 9 residues. The V end lost 5 bases, the J end lost 6 bases, and 4 bases lay between the germline ends. Germline CDR1 is SQVTM and CDR2 is ANQGSEA. CDR3 sequence: CSVHDGYTF. CDR3 nucleotide sequence: TGCAGCGTTCATGATGGCTACACCTTC.

The chain recombines TRBV28 with TRBJ1-1; D might be TRBD1 (6 bases). V was clipped by 7 bases and J by 5 bases, with 32 bases between them. The CDR3 extends over 19 amino acids. Germline CDR1 reads MDHEN; CDR2 reads SYDVKM. The CDR3 DNA is TGTGCCAGCACTCCCACCAATTCGGGGGGCTTTTCGGTGGGGACTGAAGCTTTCTTT. It specifies CASTPTNSGGFSVGTEAFF. Full variable domain (missing parts from reference TRBV28 and TRBJ1-1): DVKVTQSSRYLVKRTGEKVFLECVQDMDHENMFWYRQDPGLGLRLIYFSYDVKMKEKGDIPEGYSVSREKKERFSLILESASTNQTSMYLCASTPTNSGGFSVGTEAFFGQGTRLTVV.

This clonotype was counted many times. The chain links TRBV7-2 to TRBJ2-1, with D perhaps TRBD1 (5 bases). Germline CDR1 reads SGHTA; CDR2 reads FQGNSA. The CDR3 extends over 13 amino acids. The V gene lost 5 bases and the J gene lost 6 bases, with 11 bases spanning the gap. CDR3 bases: TGTGCCAGCAGCCCCCGACAGCTCAATGAGCAGTTCTTC. Encoded protein: CASSPRQLNEQFF.

The chain carries TRBV5-4 and TRBJ1-4; no clear D gene. The germline V gene has CDR1 SGHNT and CDR2 YYREEE (reference sequence). This CDR3 is built from 13 residues. The ends were cut back, 4 bases at V and 8 bases at J, with 12 bases in the middle. CDR3 nucleotides: TGTGCCAGCAGCCCCGAGGTTCACGAAAAACTGTTTTTT. It encodes CASSPEVHEKLFF.

The chain has TRBV6-2 or TRBV6-3 and TRBJ2-5, with 8 positions matching TRBD1. The V gene's germline CDR1 is MNHEY and CDR2 SVGEGT. The ends lost 5 bases at V and 7 bases at J; junction bases unmatched: 9. This CDR3 spans 14 amino acids. The CDR3 DNA reads TGTGCCAGCAGTAAGGACAGGGTGGCCGGGACCCAGTACTTC. Translating gives CASSKDRVAGTQYF.

This chain uses TRBV12-5 with TRBJ2-1; D ambiguous. Germline V gives CDR1 LGHNT, CDR2 FRNRAP. V dropped 1 base and J dropped 1 base, with 8 bases sitting between them. The CDR3 loop spans 15 amino acids. CDR3 in amino acids: CASGLDYQSYNEQFF. The CDR3 DNA reads TGTGCTAGTGGTTTGGACTATCAGTCCTACAATGAGCAGTTCTTC.

This clonotype was observed at least ten times. The V gene is TRBV7-9, the J gene TRBJ2-7, with no clear D. V lost 5 bases, J lost 3 bases, and 5 bases lay in between. This CDR3 comprises 11 residues. The germline CDR1 and CDR2 sequences are SEHNR and FQNEAQ (reference sequence). CDR3 protein: CASSNVYEQYF. CDR3 DNA sequence: TGTGCCAGCAGCAATGTCTACGAGCAGTACTTC.

The chain employs TRBV5-4 and TRBJ1-2; D may be TRBD1 (5 bases). V lost 0 bases, J lost 1 base, and 13 bases lay in between. The CDR3 contains 16 residues. In germline, CDR1 is SGHNT, CDR2 YYREEE (reference sequence). The CDR3 DNA reads as TGTGCCAGCAGCTTGGCTCCGGACGGGGGTAACTATGGCTACACCTTC. It specifies CASSLAPDGGNYGYTF.

At least ten counts were recorded for this clonotype. The chain couples TRBV7-2 to TRBJ2-7; 8 bases are a match to TRBD2. V shed 5 bases, J shed 7 bases, and the junction held 4 bases outside the gene matches. This CDR3 has 12 residues. The germline CDR1 and CDR2 sequences are SGHTA and FQGNSA. CDR3 region: CASSRGGEEQYF. CDR3 DNA: TGTGCCAGCAGCCGGGGGGGAGAAGAGCAGTACTTC.

This clonotype was counted only a few times. The chain is built from TRBV7-4 and TRBJ2-2, with TRBD2 matching over 8 bases. The CDR3 is 17 residues long. CDR1 is SGHVT, CDR2 SQSDAQ, per germline. V was clipped by 5 bases and J by 0 bases; unmatched bases: 8. Here the CDR3 reads CASSREGILSNTGELFF. The CDR3 DNA reads TGTGCCAGCAGCCGGGAGGGGATACTTTCGAACACCGGGGAGCTGTTTTTT.

Concerning this clonotype itself: This may be a read error: a much more frequent sequence differs by one nucleotide. This chain joins TRBV28 and TRBJ1-5; D uncertain. This CDR3 is 15 amino acids long. The germline gives CDR1 MDHEN, CDR2 SYDVKM. The CDR3 loop is CARSFVPGSNQPQHF. The CDR3 DNA is TGTGCCAGAAGTTTTGTGCCAGGTAGCAATCAGCCCCAGCATTTT.

This clonotype was observed a few times. The chain has TRBV4-1 and TRBJ2-2; D is perhaps TRBD2 (5 bases). V was shortened by 0 bases and J by 8 bases, with 22 bases between the two germline ends. The CDR3 has 18 amino acids. From germline, CDR1 is MGHRA and CDR2 YSYEKL. The CDR3 DNA is TGCGCCAGCAGCCAAGATTTAACCAGCGGAGCGAGGTTTGGGGAGCTGTTTTTT. Amino acid sequence: CASSQDLTSGARFGELFF.

This clonotype was detected only a few times. This rearrangement joins TRBV5-6 to TRBJ2-7, with 8 nucleotides matching TRBD1. There are 14 residues in the CDR3. In germline, CDR1 is SGHDT, CDR2 YYEEEE. V shed 4 bases and J 0 bases; nucleotides not matched to a gene: 3. For the CDR3, the DNA is TGTGCCAGCAGCGCGGACAGGGACTCCTACGAGCAGTACTTC. It is translated as CASSADRDSYEQYF.

This clonotype appeared a few times. This chain connects TRBV10-3 to TRBJ2-7; D might be TRBD2 (7 bases). The CDR3 contains 16 residues. CDR1 and CDR2 from the germline V gene are ENHRY and SYGVKD. Trimming cost V 0 bases and J 2 bases, with 14 bases left between them. The CDR3, as DNA: TGTGCCATCAGTGAGTCGAGGGGCGGGGGCACCTACGAGCAGTACTTC. Protein sequence: CAISESRGGGTYEQYF.

The gene calls are TRBV6-5 and TRBJ1-2; D not resolved. Per the germline V gene, CDR1 is MNHEY and CDR2 is SVGAGI. V was trimmed by 5 bases and J by 4 bases, leaving 14 bases between them. The length of the CDR3 is 14 residues. In DNA, the CDR3 is TGTGCCAGCAGTCCGACGAGGTTGATCTATGGCTACACCTTC. Its protein is CASSPTRLIYGYTF.

Comments on this clonotype: The conserved phenylalanine or tryptophan is not found at the CDR3 terminus, so this likely reflects a read error. V gene TRBV19 combines with J gene TRBJ2-1, with D possibly matching TRBD1 (5 bases). The germline CDR1 and CDR2 sequences are LNHDA and SQIVND (reference sequence). The V and J ends lost 6 bases and 0 bases respectively, with 15 bases between them. This CDR3 is 16 amino acids long. CDR3 sequence: CASRQRTTRSYNEQFL. As DNA, the CDR3 is TGTGCCAGTAGACAACGGACAACTCGCTCCTACAATGAGCAGTTCCTC.

Only a few counts were recorded for this clonotype. The chain is built from TRBV5-1 and TRBJ2-1; 10 bases fit TRBD2. The V segment lost 2 bases and the J segment 6 bases; nucleotides outside the gene matches: 5. Germline CDR1 is SGHRS and CDR2 is YFSETQ. The CDR3 runs 15 residues. CDR3 DNA: TGCGCCAGCAGCTTCGGGCTAGCGGGAGTCAATGAGCAGTTCTTC. Translation gives CASSFGLAGVNEQFF.

V and J are TRBV6-2 or TRBV6-3 and TRBJ2-5; TRBD2 aligns across 11 bases. Germline V gene lookup returns CDR1 MNHEY and CDR2 SVGEGT. V shed 10 bases and J 1 base; nucleotides not matched to a gene: 5. The CDR3 is 14 residues long. The CDR3 sequence: CAIQLAGAQETQYF. DNA for the CDR3: TGTGCCATCCAACTAGCGGGAGCCCAAGAGACCCAGTACTTC.

This clonotype has a count of ten or more. The chain combines TRBV7-2 with TRBJ2-7; D gene uncertain. V was shortened by 1 base and J by 4 bases, with 11 bases between the two germline ends. Germline values: CDR1 SGHTA, CDR2 FQGNSA. This CDR3 is 14 amino acids long. The CDR3 protein is CASSLGPAFYEQYF. In DNA, the CDR3 is TGTGCCAGCAGCTTAGGGCCAGCCTTTTACGAGCAGTACTTC.

This clonotype was detected a few times. The J gene is TRBJ1-5, the V gene TRBV20-1, with TRBD1 as a possible D gene (5 bases). Between the trimmed V and J ends, which lost 1 base and 4 bases, there was a span of 14 bases. Germline V gene sequence: CDR1 DFQATT, CDR2 SNEGSKA (reference sequence). The CDR3 has 15 amino acids. The CDR3 nucleotides are TGCAGTGCTAGAGGTGGGCAGGGTACAAATCAGCCCCAGCATTTT. Its translation: CSARGGQGTNQPQHF.

This clonotype has only a few counts. The chain has TRBV18 and TRBJ1-1; the D gene is possibly TRBD1 (6 bases). Per the germline V gene, CDR1 is KGHSH and CDR2 is LQKENI. V lost 5 bases and J lost 7, with 17 bases in between. This CDR3 contains 14 residues. The DNA of the CDR3 is TGTGCCAGCTCATTGAAAGCAGGGGAAGATGAAGCTTTCTTT. Translation gives CASSLKAGEDEAFF.